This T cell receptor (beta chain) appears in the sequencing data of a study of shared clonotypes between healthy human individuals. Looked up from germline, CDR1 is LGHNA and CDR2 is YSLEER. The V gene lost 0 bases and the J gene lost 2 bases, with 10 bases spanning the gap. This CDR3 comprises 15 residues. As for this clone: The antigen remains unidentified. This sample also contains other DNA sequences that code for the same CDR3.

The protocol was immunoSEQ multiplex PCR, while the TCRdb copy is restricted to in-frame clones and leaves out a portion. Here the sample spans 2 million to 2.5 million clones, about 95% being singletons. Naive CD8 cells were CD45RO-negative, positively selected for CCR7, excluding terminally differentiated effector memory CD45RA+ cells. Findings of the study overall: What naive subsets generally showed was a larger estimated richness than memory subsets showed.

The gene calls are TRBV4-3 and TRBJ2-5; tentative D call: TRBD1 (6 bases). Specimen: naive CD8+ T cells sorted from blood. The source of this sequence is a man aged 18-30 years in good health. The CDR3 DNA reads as TGCGCCAGCAGCCAAGACACAGGGATTCAAGAGACCCAGTACTTC. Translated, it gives CASSQDTGIQETQYF.